This T cell receptor beta chain stems from a study of CD8 T cells in Susac syndrome. TCR beta sequencing covered blood CD8+ and CD4+ T cells. Germline values: CDR1 SGHDN, CDR2 FVKESK. This CDR3 is 12 amino acids long. Trimming shortened V by 4 bases and J by 5 bases, and 6 bases separated the two germline ends. Random hexamers were used to reverse transcribe about 0.45 to 1 ug of RNA. By means of immunoSEQ multiplex PCR, TCR beta CDR3 spanning 54 Vbeta and 13 Jbeta underwent amplification. TCRdb recomputed calls from the immunoSEQ multiplex PCR reads with MiXCR, one row per CDR3 protein. The sample lists roughly 50,000 distinct CDR3 sequences, 93% occurring once. This clonotype has just one count.

V usage is TRBV14 and J usage is TRBJ2-1; unclear D gene. The specimen was CD8+ T cells from PBMCs. This TCR derives from a human donor in good health. CDR3 residues: CASSRRDNEQFF. CDR3 nucleotides: TGTGCCAGCAGCCGACGGGACAATGAGCAGTTCTTC.